The 23 T cell receptor beta chains below were found in one sample sequenced in a study of CD8+CD57+ T cells in acquired aplastic anemia. CDR3 and TCR beta VDJ profiling relied on genomic DNA as the template. Via MiXCR, TCRdb re-called the reads, giving one row per CDR3 protein. The data show roughly 500,000 distinct CDR3 sequences, about a third seen once. Patients chosen for sequencing had CD8+CD57+ cells that had expanded, as shown by flow cytometry. The specimen sequenced was sorted CD4+, CD8+, or CD8+CD57+ T cells (not recorded which) from PBMCs. These receptors all come from a human donor with aplastic anemia.

This clonotype was recorded at least ten times. The CDR3 loop is CSARDGPVSSPLHF. The CDR3 DNA sequence: TGCAGTGCTAGAGATGGGCCCGTAAGTTCACCCCTCCACTTT. The V and J genes are TRBV20-1 and TRBJ1-6, with D unresolved. Per germline, CDR1 DFQATT and CDR2 SNEGSKA (reference sequence). There are 14 residues in the CDR3. V dropped 0 bases and J dropped 9 bases, with 12 bases sitting between them.

This clonotype was recorded many times. The V gene is TRBV13, the J gene TRBJ1-2; TRBD1 might be the D (5 bases). The CDR3 is made up of 12 amino acids. V lost 0 bases and J 6 bases, leaving 5 bases between the germline ends. Per germline, CDR1 PRHDT and CDR2 FYEKMQ (reference sequence). CDR3 amino acids: CASSLGQDGYTF. In nucleotides, the CDR3 is TGTGCCAGCAGCTTAGGACAGGATGGCTACACCTTC.

The gene calls are TRBV7-9 and TRBJ2-5; D gene ambiguous. The CDR3 loop spans 9 amino acids. Germline assignment: CDR1 SEHNR and CDR2 FQNEAQ (reference sequence). V was shortened by 5 bases and J by 6 bases, with 1 base between the two germline ends. The CDR3 DNA sequence: TGTGCCAGCAGCCAGACCCAGTACTTC. It yields the protein CASSQTQYF.

The chain has TRBV7-9 and TRBJ1-1, with D unclear. CDR3 length: 15 amino acids. V lost 5 bases to trimming and J lost 4 bases, with 17 bases between them. Germline V gene sequence: CDR1 SEHNR, CDR2 FQNEAQ (reference sequence). CDR3 DNA sequence: TGTGCCAGCAGCCAAGAGGAAGCCAGATTCACTGAAGCTTTCTTT. This encodes CASSQEEARFTEAFF.

This clonotype was found many times. The chain uses TRBV25-1 and TRBJ2-5, with 11 bases identical to TRBD1. CDR3 size: 16 residues. V lost 4 bases and J lost 4; bases outside the gene matches: 8. The germline CDR1 and CDR2 sequences are MGHDK and SYGVNS. CDR3 nucleotide sequence: TGTGCCAGCAGTGTAAGGACAGGGGGCTTTTCAGAGACCCAGTACTTC. It translates to CASSVRTGGFSETQYF.

This clonotype was found many times. The chain employs TRBV19 and TRBJ1-5; a weak D match, TRBD1 (5 bases). Trimming removed 4 bases from V and 6 bases from J, with 19 bases in between. CDR1 is LNHDA, CDR2 SQIVND, per germline (reference sequence). The CDR3 totals 16 residues. CDR3 DNA: TGTGCCAGTAGTACCACCCTAGCAGGGTTCGGTCAGCCCCAGCATTTT. Its translation is CASSTTLAGFGQPQHF.

The chain carries TRBV10-3 and TRBJ2-2, with D possibly being TRBD1 (6 bases). The CDR3 sequence is 16 residues long. Trimming removed 10 bases from V and 1 base from J, with 19 bases in between. The germline V gene has CDR1 ENHRY and CDR2 SYGVKD. CDR3 in DNA: TGTGCCAGCACCCAGGGGTACGAACTGAACACCGGGGAGCTGTTTTTT. Translating it yields CASTQGYELNTGELFF.

The chain joins TRBV11-2 to TRBJ2-1; 8 bases are shared with TRBD2. Losses at the gene ends were 5 bases for V and 0 bases for J; bases not matched to a gene: 9. Germline V CDR1 and CDR2: SGHAT, FQNNGV. The length of the CDR3 is 17 residues. CDR3 loop: CASSPAAGGGSYNEQFF. The CDR3 DNA reads as TGTGCCAGCAGCCCCGCGGCGGGAGGAGGCTCCTACAATGAGCAGTTCTTC. The complete variable domain, with remaining parts taken from reference TRBV11-2 and TRBJ2-1, reads EAGVAQSPRYKIIEKRQSVAFWCNPISGHATLYWYQQILGQGPKLLIQFQNNGVVDDSQLPKDRFSAERLKGVDSTLKIQPAKLEDSAVYLCASSPAAGGGSYNEQFFGPGTRLTVL.

This clonotype was seen just once. This chain links TRBV25-1 with TRBJ2-7, with TRBD2 identical over 9 bases. The germline CDR1 and CDR2 sequences are MGHDK and SYGVNS. This CDR3 is 14 amino acids long. The CDR3 sequence is CARVGGRAQDEQYF. The DNA for the CDR3 is TGTGCTAGAGTGGGCGGGAGGGCGCAAGACGAGCAGTACTTC.

V is TRBV24-1 and J is TRBJ1-1; a weak D match, TRBD1 (6 bases). CDR1 KGHDR and CDR2 SFDVKD come from the germline V gene. Trimming pared 5 bases from V and 6 bases from J, leaving 12 bases between. The length of the CDR3 is 13 residues. The CDR3 DNA follows: TGTGCCACCAGTGCCCCCGGGGGGCCTGAAGCTTTCTTT. As protein: CATSAPGGPEAFF.

This chain connects TRBV10-3 to TRBJ2-7; D is possibly TRBD2 (6 bases). This CDR3 is 14 amino acids long. Germline CDR1 is ENHRY and CDR2 is SYGVKD. V was pared by 10 bases and J by 1 base, with 17 bases between. CDR3 coding DNA: TGTGCCACCTCGCCCCGGGACTGGTCCTACGAGCAGTACTTC. Translating gives CATSPRDWSYEQYF.

This clonotype has at least ten counts. The chain recombines TRBV24-1 with TRBJ1-1; the D gene is possibly TRBD1 (5 bases). CDR1 and CDR2 (germline): KGHDR, SFDVKD. CDR3 length: 15 residues. Trimming stripped 4 bases from V and 5 bases from J, with 16 bases between. The CDR3 sequence: CATSDKTGLGTEAFF. CDR3 DNA: TGTGCCACCAGTGACAAGACGGGGCTCGGGACTGAAGCTTTCTTT.

The J gene is TRBJ2-5, the V gene TRBV19, with D perhaps TRBD2 (6 bases). Per the germline V gene, CDR1 is LNHDA and CDR2 is SQIVND (reference sequence). Trimming pared 5 bases from V and 3 bases from J, leaving 7 bases between. The CDR3 is made up of 12 amino acids. The DNA of the CDR3 is TGTGCCAGTAGTCGGGGGAAAGAGACCCAGTACTTC. Amino acid sequence: CASSRGKETQYF.

Only a few counts were recorded for this clonotype. The gene calls are TRBV28 and TRBJ1-2; D remains unclear. V lost 8 bases to trimming and J lost 8 bases, with 15 bases between them. The CDR3 is 12 residues long. CDR1 MDHEN and CDR2 SYDVKM come from the germline V gene. CDR3: CASQDLVAGYTF. In nucleotides, the CDR3 is TGTGCCAGCCAAGATCTCGTGGCAGGCTACACCTTC.

J is TRBJ1-5 and V is TRBV19; TRBD1 aligns across 9 bases. V dropped 6 bases and J dropped 4; count of bases not matched to a gene: 13. The CDR3 consists of 17 residues. Germline V gene data show CDR1 as LNHDA and CDR2 as SQIVND (reference sequence). In DNA form, the CDR3 reads TGTGCCAGTAGAAACGGAGCCGGGACAGGGTTTAATCAGCCCCAGCATTTT. This codes for CASRNGAGTGFNQPQHF.

V is TRBV5-6 and J is TRBJ2-7; 13 bases agree with TRBD2. The trim removed 4 bases at V and 1 base at J, leaving 17 bases unmatched. This CDR3 spans 20 amino acids. Germline CDR1 and CDR2: SGHDT and YYEEEE. CDR3 sequence (DNA): TGTGCCAGCAGCCCACGCCGAGGACTAGCGGGAGAGAAGCTATCCTACGAGCAGTACTTC. As protein: CASSPRRGLAGEKLSYEQYF.

This clonotype was seen more than once but under ten times. V gene TRBV7-3 combines with J gene TRBJ2-2; D unresolved. Trimming removed 5 bases from V and 6 bases from J, with 7 bases in between. This CDR3 is built from 12 residues. Germline-derived CDR1 and CDR2 are SGHTA and FQGTGA. As DNA, the CDR3 is TGTGCCAGCAGCCCCACCCCCGGGGAGCTGTTTTTT. Translated, it gives CASSPTPGELFF.

This chain uses TRBV5-1 with TRBJ2-1; 9 positions agree with TRBD2. CDR1 is SGHRS, CDR2 YFSETQ, per germline. The CDR3 runs to 17 residues. The junction had 12 bases not matched to a gene; V was cut back by 4 bases and J by 4 bases. CDR3 DNA: TGCGCCAGCAGCGTGGGGGACGCTAGCGGGAAATACAATGAGCAGTTCTTC. Its translation is CASSVGDASGKYNEQFF.

At least ten counts were recorded for this clonotype. This chain links TRBV20-1 with TRBJ2-7, with D possibly called TRBD1 or TRBD2 (5 bases each). The CDR3 spans 14 residues. The germline V gene encodes CDR1 DFQATT and CDR2 SNEGSKA (reference sequence). Trimming took off 6 bases at V and 4 bases at J, with 19 bases between the two ends. The CDR3 DNA is TGCAGTGCAAGCTGGGACGGAGAAAGTTACGAGCAGTACTTC. Its protein product is CSASWDGESYEQYF.

This clonotype was counted many times. This chain links TRBV2 with TRBJ1-5; tentative D call: TRBD1 (5 bases). V lost 5 bases and J 2 bases, leaving 10 bases between the germline ends. CDR1 and CDR2 (germline): SNHLY, FYNNEI. The CDR3 loop spans 14 amino acids. The CDR3 sequence: CASSSLTGNQPQHF. The CDR3 nucleotides are TGTGCCAGCAGTTCGTTGACAGGCAATCAGCCCCAGCATTTT.

This clonotype was found a few times. V and J are TRBV27 and TRBJ1-6; D uncertain. The CDR3 is made up of 12 amino acids. CDR1 and CDR2 (germline): MNHEY, SMNVEV (reference sequence). V was trimmed by 5 bases and J by 11 bases, leaving 10 bases between them. The CDR3 DNA reads as TGTGCCAGCAGTGACTGGATAACACCCCTCCACTTT. It codes for CASSDWITPLHF.

This clonotype was counted only a few times. The genes are TRBV19 and TRBJ2-7; 8 nucleotides match TRBD2. The germline V gene encodes CDR1 LNHDA and CDR2 SQIVND (reference sequence). This CDR3 is built from 13 residues. The V segment lost 9 bases and the J segment 7 bases; nucleotides outside the gene matches: 11. This CDR3 is CASLGSGRGEQYF. CDR3 nucleotides: TGTGCCAGCCTCGGGAGCGGGAGAGGGGAGCAGTACTTC.

The J gene is TRBJ1-4, the V gene TRBV24-1, with unresolved D. Germline V CDR1 and CDR2: KGHDR, SFDVKD. Trimming shortened V by 6 bases and J by 8 bases, and 15 bases separated the two germline ends. The CDR3 spans 14 residues. The CDR3: CATSLGQMGEKLFF. In DNA form, the CDR3 reads TGTGCCACCAGTTTGGGTCAGATGGGGGAAAAACTGTTTTTT.